A single sample gave rise to the 32 T cell receptor beta chains below, sequenced in a study of T cells in Graves' hyperthyroidism and ophthalmopathy. RNA transcripts provided the source from which TCR beta CDR3 regions were amplified. The TCR CDR3 was amplified in a first-round RT-PCR using the HTBI primer set. TCRdb redid the calling of the multiplex PCR reads with MiXCR, one entry per CDR3 protein. In the table there are 250,000 to 300,000 distinct CDR3 sequences, about 15% of which are singletons. Source material: blood. Every receptor here comes from a woman in her 40s with Graves' hyperthyroidism that later progressed to Graves' ophthalmopathy.

This clonotype was seen at least ten times. The gene calls are TRBV28 and TRBJ2-1, with 7 bases matching TRBD1. The CDR3 loop spans 13 amino acids. Looked up from germline, CDR1 is MDHEN and CDR2 is SYDVKM. V shed 5 bases, J shed 9 bases, and the junction held 7 bases outside the gene matches. The CDR3 sequence is CASSPRQGGEQFF. CDR3 nucleotide sequence: TGTGCCAGCAGTCCTCGACAGGGCGGTGAGCAGTTCTTC.

This clonotype was seen repeatedly, ten times or more. The DNA of the CDR3 is TGTGCCAGCAGCTTTGGACTAGCAATCAATGAGCAGTTCTTC. Translation gives CASSFGLAINEQFF. The gene calls are TRBV5-6 and TRBJ2-1, with 8 positions matching TRBD2. CDR1 and CDR2 (germline): SGHDT, YYEEEE. The ends lost 2 bases at V and 6 bases at J; junction bases unmatched: 4. The CDR3 sequence is 14 residues long.

This clonotype was picked up many times. The V gene is TRBV28, the J gene TRBJ1-1; D is unresolved. Deletions cut 1 base from V and 3 bases from J, with 15 bases between. This CDR3 is 16 amino acids long. CDR1 and CDR2 from the germline V gene are MDHEN and SYDVKM. The CDR3 DNA is TGTGCCAGCAGTTTATACCCCCCATCGGGTTACACTGAAGCTTTCTTT. Its translation: CASSLYPPSGYTEAFF.

This clonotype was picked up many times. The CDR3 sequence is CASRGTGTLGQPQHF. CDR3 nucleotides: TGTGCCAGCAGAGGAACCGGGACCTTGGGGCAGCCCCAGCATTTT. The chain links TRBV28 to TRBJ1-5; tentatively, D is TRBD1 (5 bases). The CDR3 spans 15 residues. Germline V gives CDR1 MDHEN, CDR2 SYDVKM. Trimming stripped 6 bases from V and 7 bases from J, with 19 bases between.

The rearrangement uses TRBV2 and TRBJ2-7; 8 positions match TRBD1. The CDR3 loop spans 13 amino acids. V lost 8 bases to trimming and J lost 5 bases; unmatched junction nucleotides: 8. Germline V lookup: CDR1 SNHLY, CDR2 FYNNEI. CDR3 in amino acids: CASERTGNHEQYF. The CDR3 DNA follows: TGTGCCAGCGAACGGACAGGGAACCACGAGCAGTACTTC.

There are many counts of this clonotype. The J gene is TRBJ2-7, the V gene TRBV18, with no clear D. V was clipped by 6 bases and J by 0 bases, with 9 bases between them. There are 13 residues in the CDR3. The germline CDR1 and CDR2 sequences are KGHSH and LQKENI. The CDR3 coding sequence is TGTGCCAGCTCCCCGGGCTACTCCTACGAGCAGTACTTC. Its translation: CASSPGYSYEQYF.

This clonotype was counted many times. J is TRBJ1-3 and V is TRBV11-2; no clear D gene. Trimming stripped 2 bases from V and 4 bases from J, with 6 bases between. The CDR3 has 13 amino acids. The germline V gene encodes CDR1 SGHAT and CDR2 FQNNGV. The CDR3 is CASSLLQGNTIYF. For the CDR3, the DNA is TGTGCCAGCAGCTTACTACAAGGAAACACCATATATTTT.

This clonotype was detected ten times or more. J is TRBJ1-2 and V is TRBV14; D remains unclear. This CDR3 has 15 residues. V was clipped by 5 bases and J by 6 bases, with 19 bases between them. CDR1 is SGHDN and CDR2 is FVKESK in the germline V gene. CDR3 loop: CASSSTRIPLDGYTF. The CDR3 coding sequence is TGTGCCAGCAGCTCTACCCGGATCCCCCTGGATGGCTACACCTTC.

This clonotype has ten or more counts. The chain links TRBV20-1 to TRBJ1-5; no clear D gene. The CDR3 extends over 14 amino acids. Germline CDR1 reads DFQATT; CDR2 reads SNEGSKA (reference sequence). V was pared by 6 bases and J by 7 bases, with 19 bases between. The CDR3 loop reads CSARYRATEQPQHF. The DNA for the CDR3 is TGCAGTGCCCGCTACCGGGCCACTGAACAGCCCCAGCATTTT.

The J gene is TRBJ2-7, the V gene TRBV2; 7 positions agree with TRBD2. CDR1 and CDR2 (germline): SNHLY, FYNNEI. The CDR3 totals 17 residues. V dropped 0 bases and J dropped 5; count of bases not matched to a gene: 13. The CDR3 nucleotides read TGTGCCAGCAGTGAAGCGGAGGCGGGGAGGGCAGACGACGAGCAGTACTTC. The encoded protein is CASSEAEAGRADDEQYF. The full variable domain, completed using reference TRBV2 and TRBJ2-7, is EPEVTQTPSHQVTQMGQEVILRCVPISNHLYFYWYRQILGQKVEFLVSFYNNEISEKSEIFDDQFSVERPDGSNFTLKIRSTKLEDSAMYFCASSEAEAGRADDEQYFGPGTRLTVT.

This clonotype occurred many times. This chain links TRBV27 with TRBJ2-3; maybe TRBD2 (5 bases). Trimming removed 0 bases at V and 4 bases at J, with 11 bases between. CDR1 and CDR2 (germline): MNHEY, SMNVEV (reference sequence). The CDR3 is 15 amino acids. Written as DNA, the CDR3 is TGTGCCAGCAGTTTATCTGTGGGAGCAGCAGATACGCAGTATTTT. Translating gives CASSLSVGAADTQYF.

The chain has TRBV11-2 and TRBJ1-5; D is unclear. V was cut by 5 bases and J by 4 bases, with 12 bases left in between. From germline, CDR1 is SGHAT and CDR2 FQNNGV. CDR3 length: 14 amino acids. CDR3 sequence reads: CASSQLTENQPQHF. CDR3 bases: TGTGCCAGCAGCCAACTTACAGAGAATCAGCCCCAGCATTTT. Based on the CDR3 plus reference TRBV11-2 and TRBJ1-5, the full variable domain is EAGVAQSPRYKIIEKRQSVAFWCNPISGHATLYWYQQILGQGPKLLIQFQNNGVVDDSQLPKDRFSAERLKGVDSTLKIQPAKLEDSAVYLCASSQLTENQPQHFGDGTRLSIL.

This clonotype was detected ten times or more. The chain recombines TRBV18 with TRBJ1-4, with D perhaps TRBD1 (6 bases). The CDR3 sequence is 14 residues long. The ends were cut back, 5 bases at V and 10 bases at J, with 17 bases in the middle. The germline V gene has CDR1 KGHSH and CDR2 LQKENI. The CDR3 protein is CASSTTGMSGKLFF. CDR3 coding DNA: TGTGCCAGCTCAACTACAGGGATGAGTGGAAAACTGTTTTTT.

The chain employs TRBV28 and TRBJ2-3, with D possibly matching TRBD1 (6 bases). V gave up 6 bases and J gave up 2 bases, with 18 bases separating them. Germline CDR1 reads MDHEN; CDR2 reads SYDVKM. The CDR3 runs 16 residues. CDR3 sequence (DNA): TGTGCCAGCAGACCTAAAAGGGGGTTGCTCACAGATACGCAGTATTTT. It is translated as CASRPKRGLLTDTQYF.

This clonotype was recorded at least ten times. J is TRBJ1-1 and V is TRBV6-2 or TRBV6-3; no firm D call. CDR1 is MNHEY, CDR2 SVGEGT, per germline. V dropped 6 bases and J dropped 5 bases, with 10 bases sitting between them. The CDR3 sequence is 12 residues long. CDR3 in amino acids: CASRPRQTEAFF. In DNA form, the CDR3 reads TGTGCCAGCAGACCAAGGCAGACTGAAGCTTTCTTT.

There are many counts of this clonotype. V usage is TRBV20-1 and J usage is TRBJ1-1, with 9 bases aligning to TRBD1. Germline V gene lookup returns CDR1 DFQATT and CDR2 SNEGSKA (reference sequence). Unmatched junction bases numbered 6, after V lost 2 bases and J lost 5 bases. This CDR3 contains 14 residues. The CDR3 DNA reads as TGCAGTGCTAGACTTGACAGGGGGGGGACTGAAGCTTTCTTT. Residues: CSARLDRGGTEAFF.

The genes are TRBV28 and TRBJ1-2; possible D gene TRBD1, 5 bases. Germline V lookup: CDR1 MDHEN, CDR2 SYDVKM. The CDR3 consists of 14 residues. Trimming cost V 3 bases and J 6 bases, with 14 bases left between them. The CDR3 sequence: CASSFGGSINGYTF. DNA of the CDR3: TGTGCCAGCAGTTTCGGGGGTTCTATAAATGGCTACACCTTC.

Many counts were recorded for this clonotype. The chain employs TRBV15 and TRBJ2-1, with 8 positions matching TRBD1. The CDR3 totals 16 residues. The germline CDR1 and CDR2 sequences are LNHNV and YYDKDF (reference sequence). Unmatched junction bases numbered 9, after V lost 5 bases and J lost 3 bases. The CDR3 region is CATSGYRDRLYNEQFF. Written as DNA, the CDR3 is TGTGCCACCAGCGGCTACCGGGACAGGCTCTACAATGAGCAGTTCTTC.

This clonotype came up many times. The rearrangement joins TRBV5-6 to TRBJ2-3; TRBD2 matches 7 bases. There are 16 residues in the CDR3. From germline, CDR1 is SGHDT and CDR2 YYEEEE. Losses at the gene ends were 3 bases for V and 3 bases for J; bases not matched to a gene: 10. In DNA, the CDR3 is TGTGCCAGCAGCTCGCTCCTAGCGGTTGAAACAGATACGCAGTATTTT. Residues: CASSSLLAVETDTQYF.

This clonotype was seen ten or more times. The rearrangement links TRBV7-9 to TRBJ2-5; 7 bases match TRBD2. V shed 8 bases, J shed 9 bases, and the junction held 9 bases outside the gene matches. The CDR3 has 12 amino acids. Germline CDR1 and CDR2: SEHNR and FQNEAQ (reference sequence). The CDR3 spells CASAGTKGSQYF. The DNA for the CDR3 is TGTGCCAGCGCCGGGACTAAGGGCTCCCAGTACTTC.

The chain employs TRBV6-2 or TRBV6-3 and TRBJ1-5; no clear D gene. Germline values: CDR1 MNHEY, CDR2 SVGEGT. CDR3 length equals 13 residues. With 3 bases removed from V and 4 bases from J, the gap between germline ends came to 7 bases. In nucleotides, the CDR3 is TGTGCCAGCAGTTATCGGGTAAATCAGCCCCAGCATTTT. It translates to CASSYRVNQPQHF.

Ten or more counts support this clonotype. V usage is TRBV19 and J usage is TRBJ2-1; D unclear. V was shortened by 3 bases and J by 5 bases, with 14 bases between the two germline ends. There are 15 residues in the CDR3. CDR1 and CDR2 from the germline V gene are LNHDA and SQIVND (reference sequence). CDR3 loop: CASSIRDVRDNEQFF. CDR3 coding DNA: TGTGCCAGTAGTATTCGTGACGTACGGGACAATGAGCAGTTCTTC.

This chain connects TRBV7-9 to TRBJ2-1; no clear D. V lost 1 base to trimming and J lost 3 bases, with 10 bases between them. Germline V gene data show CDR1 as SEHNR and CDR2 as FQNEAQ (reference sequence). The CDR3 has 15 amino acids. CDR3: CASSLGYYDYNEQFF. The CDR3, as DNA: TGTGCCAGCAGCTTAGGATACTATGACTACAATGAGCAGTTCTTC.

This clonotype was observed many times. This chain uses TRBV25-1 with TRBJ2-7; 7 nucleotides agree with TRBD1. Germline V gene data show CDR1 as MGHDK and CDR2 as SYGVNS. This CDR3 has 16 amino acids. With V trimmed by 4 bases and J by 3 bases, 12 bases remained unmatched. The CDR3 loop reads CASSVDRDITDYEQYF. CDR3 in DNA: TGTGCCAGCAGTGTTGACAGGGATATTACGGACTACGAGCAGTACTTC.

In its sample, this clonotype was seen many times. The chain is built from TRBV5-1 and TRBJ2-3; possible D gene TRBD1, 5 bases. Germline values: CDR1 SGHRS, CDR2 YFSETQ. The CDR3 has 14 residues. V was cut by 3 bases and J by 0 bases, with 8 bases left in between. CDR3 DNA: TGCGCCAGCAGCTCTGACAGTAGCACAGATACGCAGTATTTT. Translating it yields CASSSDSSTDTQYF.

This clonotype was seen repeatedly, ten times or more. This chain links TRBV12-5 with TRBJ2-5; TRBD2 matches 7 bases. This CDR3 is built from 19 residues. CDR1 is LGHNT, CDR2 FRNRAP, per germline. Trimming at V came to 6 bases and at J to 5 bases, leaving 24 bases not matched to a gene. The CDR3 bases are TGTGCTAGTGGCGTTCATGGGGGGTCCGGCGTGGGGGGGATGGAGACCCAGTACTTC. This gives the protein CASGVHGGSGVGGMETQYF.

Only a few counts were recorded for this clonotype. The rearrangement uses TRBV9 and TRBJ2-1; 12 bases align to TRBD2. The CDR3 is made up of 16 amino acids. J gave up 7 bases and V 0 bases, and 5 bases lay outside the gene matches. Germline V CDR1 and CDR2: SGDLS, YYNGEE. The CDR3 region is CASSVASSGRGNEQFF. The DNA for the CDR3 is TGTGCCAGCAGCGTAGCATCTAGCGGGAGGGGGAATGAGCAGTTCTTC.

Concerning this clonotype itself: Possible read error: a much larger clone is one base away. J is TRBJ2-1 and V is TRBV7-9, with no clear D. The CDR3 has 11 amino acids. CDR1 is SEHNR, CDR2 FQNEAQ, per germline (reference sequence). The CDR3 DNA sequence: TGTGTCAGCAGCTTAGTGGGTGAGCAGTTCTTC. Its protein is CVSSLVGEQFF.

This clonotype was counted between two and nine times. This chain uses TRBV19 with TRBJ2-7; the D is unclear. V shed 3 bases and J shed 4 bases, with 10 bases lying between them. CDR1 is LNHDA, CDR2 SQIVND, per germline (reference sequence). The CDR3 is 13 amino acids. The DNA for the CDR3 is TGTGCCAGTAGTATGGGCCCCTCTTACGAGCAGTACTTC. It is translated as CASSMGPSYEQYF.

This clonotype was observed at least ten times. The rearrangement links TRBV29-1 to TRBJ2-3; a weak D match, TRBD2 (6 bases). Germline-derived CDR1 and CDR2 are SQVTM and ANQGSEA. The V end was cut by 6 bases, the J end by 0 bases, with 16 bases between. This CDR3 has 15 amino acids. CDR3 protein: CSVVGGTASTDTQYF. CDR3 in DNA: TGCAGCGTCGTAGGCGGGACCGCTAGCACAGATACGCAGTATTTT.

This clonotype appeared many times. The chain is built from TRBV27 and TRBJ2-2; 10 positions match TRBD1. Germline V lookup: CDR1 MNHEY, CDR2 SMNVEV (reference sequence). This CDR3 has 17 amino acids. The V segment lost 6 bases and the J segment 8 bases; nucleotides outside the gene matches: 15. DNA of the CDR3: TGTGCCAGCAGACTCCGGGACAGGGGCCCCCGCATTGGGGAGCTGTTTTTT. This sequence encodes CASRLRDRGPRIGELFF.

Points on this clonotype: Given a much more abundant clone one base away, this may be a read error. The V gene is TRBV7-9, the J gene TRBJ2-5, with 8 bases fitting TRBD1. This CDR3 comprises 15 residues. CDR1 SEHNR and CDR2 FQNEAQ come from the germline V gene (reference sequence). For the CDR3, the DNA is TGTGCCAGCAGCTTTTGGGACAGGAAACAAGAGATCCAGTACTTC. As protein: CASSFWDRKQEIQYF.